This record concerns one T cell receptor beta chain sequence. The data derive from a study of blood T cell repertoires in COVID-19. Study-level information: From the United States, Italy and Spain came samples of acute and convalescent COVID-19. T cells, B-cell-depleted T cells, or PBMCs supplied cDNA or gDNA.

Methods used by the authors: Amplification with reference gene primers provided the estimates of nucleated cell counts. Assay: immunoSEQ multiplex PCR; the TCRdb copy retains only in-frame clones and omits some. V, J and clone size were drawn from that table, and D and trimming were deduced from the DNA. The table lists roughly 18,000 clones, approximately 90% of them singletons. The CDR3 is 14 residues long. Germline lookup yields CDR1 SGHRS and CDR2 YFSETQ. The trim removed 0 bases at V and 8 bases at J, leaving 7 bases unmatched. This rearrangement joins TRBV5-1 to TRBJ1-2; 7 positions agree with TRBD1. Sequenced material: peripheral blood. The receptor was isolated from a woman aged 55-70 years with active COVID-19. DNA for the CDR3: TGCGCCAGCAGCTTGGCACAGGGGTTAGGGGGCTACACCTTC. Translation: CASSLAQGLGGYTF.